The 27 T cell receptor beta chains below all came from one sample that was sequenced in a study of CD8 T cells in ankylosing spondylitis. TCRdb reanalysed the 5' RACE reads using MiXCR and keeps one entry per CDR3 protein. Among some 350,000 distinct CDR3 sequences listed, about 14% were seen once. Sequenced material: blood, either unsorted or a sorted T cell fraction (not recorded which). The receptor source for this set is a male donor with ankylosing spondylitis or in good health (not recorded which).

The genes are TRBV20-1 and TRBJ2-4, with TRBD2 matching 10 bases. V shed 3 bases, J shed 9 bases, and the junction held 11 bases outside the gene matches. CDR3 size: 15 residues. Germline lookup yields CDR1 DFQATT and CDR2 SNEGSKA (reference sequence). As DNA, the CDR3 is TGCAGTGCTAGGTCAAGCGGGGGGGCTCGGGGCATTCAGTACTTC. It translates to CSARSSGGARGIQYF.

There are a few counts of this clonotype. The chain recombines TRBV12-3 or TRBV12-4 with TRBJ2-1; D possibly matches TRBD1 or TRBD2 (5 bases each). V lost 5 bases and J lost 8, with 16 bases in between. CDR3 length: 14 amino acids. CDR3 loop: CASSMSMGVHEQFF. The CDR3 coding sequence is TGTGCCAGCAGTATGAGCATGGGGGTACATGAGCAGTTCTTC.

The rearrangement joins TRBV5-1 to TRBJ2-1, with D unclear. Germline V gives CDR1 SGHRS, CDR2 YFSETQ. The CDR3 is 19 residues long. Trimming took 0 bases from V and 3 from J, leaving 22 bases between them. CDR3 sequence reads: CASSLAYGSFRTNYNEQFF. The CDR3 DNA follows: TGCGCCAGCAGCTTGGCCTATGGAAGTTTCAGGACCAACTACAATGAGCAGTTCTTC.

The V gene is TRBV19, the J gene TRBJ2-2, with D possibly called TRBD1 or TRBD2 (5 bases each). This CDR3 is 13 amino acids long. Deletions cut 6 bases from V and 6 bases from J, with 11 bases between. Germline CDR1 LNHDA, CDR2 SQIVND (reference sequence). The CDR3 DNA is TGTGCCAGTAGGAGGGTGACAGCCGGGGAGCTGTTTTTT. It yields the protein CASRRVTAGELFF.

The chain has TRBV6-5 and TRBJ2-5; 8 bases align to TRBD1. CDR1 and CDR2 (germline): MNHEY, SVGAGI. The J segment lost 4 bases and the V segment lost 4 bases, leaving 8 bases of the junction unmatched. This CDR3 is built from 15 residues. The CDR3 bases are TGTGCCAGCAGTTCCGACAGGGGACGGGGAGAGACCCAGTACTTC. It yields the protein CASSSDRGRGETQYF.

The rearrangement uses TRBV3-1 and TRBJ2-7, with D uncertain. Germline CDR1 LGHDT, CDR2 YNNKEL (reference sequence). Deletions cut 1 base from V and 7 bases from J, with 11 bases between. This CDR3 region has 13 residues. For the CDR3, the DNA is TGTGCCAGCAGCCAAGGCGAGGTGTGGGAGCAGTACTTC. As protein: CASSQGEVWEQYF.

This clonotype was recorded many times. The J gene is TRBJ2-3, the V gene TRBV5-1; weak D call: TRBD2 (6 bases). The CDR3 has 15 residues. V was clipped by 4 bases and J by 1 base, with 13 bases between them. The germline CDR1 and CDR2 sequences are SGHRS and YFSETQ. The CDR3 DNA follows: TGCGCCAGCAGCGCCGGGAGTGTGGGCACAGATACGCAGTATTTT. Translated: CASSAGSVGTDTQYF.

This clonotype was recorded a few times. V and J are TRBV5-1 and TRBJ2-2; 7 bases agree with TRBD1. The germline V gene has CDR1 SGHRS and CDR2 YFSETQ. The trim removed 4 bases at V and 1 base at J, leaving 10 bases unmatched. The CDR3 runs 17 residues. CDR3 in amino acids: CASSTHSGTVNTGELFF. DNA of the CDR3: TGCGCCAGCAGCACCCACTCCGGGACAGTGAACACCGGGGAGCTGTTTTTT.

This clonotype was found many times. V gene TRBV5-6 combines with J gene TRBJ2-2, with TRBD2 matching over 7 bases. Germline V gene sequence: CDR1 SGHDT, CDR2 YYEEEE. The CDR3 contains 18 residues. V shed 3 bases and J 4 bases; nucleotides not matched to a gene: 15. The CDR3 bases are TGTGCCAGCAGCTCCTTTGGAGGAGCGGGGAGCATCACCGGGGAGCTGTTTTTT. Translation: CASSSFGGAGSITGELFF.

The J gene is TRBJ1-2, the V gene TRBV7-9; 9 bases line up with TRBD1. V dropped 3 bases and J dropped 7; count of bases not matched to a gene: 12. Germline V gene lookup returns CDR1 SEHNR and CDR2 FQNEAQ (reference sequence). This CDR3 comprises 16 residues. This CDR3 reads CASSFRDRESLAGYTF. The CDR3 DNA reads as TGTGCCAGCAGCTTCCGGGACAGGGAGTCTCTTGCTGGCTACACCTTC.

V is TRBV3-1 and J is TRBJ1-4; D is undetermined. The CDR3 totals 15 residues. V lost 3 bases, J lost 4 bases, and 12 bases lay in between. CDR1 LGHDT and CDR2 YNNKEL come from the germline V gene (reference sequence). Here the CDR3 DNA reads TGTGCCAGCAGCCAGGGGTTAGTTGGTAATGAAAAACTGTTTTTT. Its protein is CASSQGLVGNEKLFF.

This clonotype was observed a few times. This sequence joins TRBV11-2 and TRBJ2-1; tentative D call: TRBD1 (6 bases). Trimming removed 8 bases from V and 4 bases from J, with 9 bases in between. From germline, CDR1 is SGHAT and CDR2 FQNNGV. This CDR3 spans 12 amino acids. The CDR3 DNA is TGTGCCAGCGGCAGGGGTTACAATGAGCAGTTCTTC. Protein product: CASGRGYNEQFF.

This chain joins TRBV6-1 and TRBJ2-4, with D hard to call. The CDR3 is 14 residues long. Trimming took off 4 bases at V and 6 bases at J, with 13 bases between the two ends. Germline CDR1 reads MNHNS; CDR2 reads SASEGT. DNA of the CDR3: TGTGCCAGCAGTGTTGCCAAAACGAGAAACATTCAGTACTTC. It specifies CASSVAKTRNIQYF.

This clonotype was seen only a few times. The rearrangement links TRBV5-1 to TRBJ1-1; D unclear. V was clipped by 7 bases and J by 1 base, with 14 bases between them. Germline assignment: CDR1 SGHRS and CDR2 YFSETQ. CDR3 length: 14 residues. The chain's CDR3 is CASGSNVGNTEAFF. The CDR3 region has the DNA TGCGCCAGCGGCTCCAACGTGGGGAACACTGAAGCTTTCTTT.

The chain carries TRBV9 and TRBJ1-2; tentatively, D is TRBD1 (5 bases). Between the trimmed V and J ends, which lost 4 bases and 3 bases, there was a span of 13 bases. The CDR3 consists of 14 residues. Germline V gene sequence: CDR1 SGDLS, CDR2 YYNGEE. The CDR3 bases are TGTGCCAGCAGCTTCGGAGAGGGACACTATGGCTACACCTTC. It yields the protein CASSFGEGHYGYTF.

This chain uses TRBV19 with TRBJ2-1, with TRBD2 identical over 7 bases. This CDR3 comprises 15 residues. Losses at the gene ends were 1 base for V and 8 bases for J; bases not matched to a gene: 8. Germline V gene sequence: CDR1 LNHDA, CDR2 SQIVND (reference sequence). CDR3 DNA: TGTGCCAGTAGTATAGTGCGGCTAGGGAGGGATGAGCAGTTCTTC. This sequence encodes CASSIVRLGRDEQFF.

This clonotype came up many times. The chain combines TRBV3-1 with TRBJ2-5, with 7 bases lining up with TRBD2. The germline CDR1 and CDR2 sequences are LGHDT and YNNKEL (reference sequence). The length of the CDR3 is 13 residues. V dropped 4 bases and J dropped 3; count of bases not matched to a gene: 2. The chain's CDR3 is CASSRGGEETQYF. CDR3 coding DNA: TGTGCCAGCAGCCGGGGGGGAGAAGAGACCCAGTACTTC.

CDR3 residues: CASSRVYNEQFF. The CDR3 DNA reads as TGTGCCAGCTCGCGAGTTTACAATGAGCAGTTCTTC. The chain links TRBV6-6 to TRBJ2-1; D unclear. Germline V CDR1 and CDR2: MNHNY, SVGAGI (reference sequence). The V end was cut by 8 bases, the J end by 4 bases, with 9 bases between. CDR3 length equals 12 residues.

This clonotype has at least ten counts. This chain joins TRBV5-1 and TRBJ2-5; a weak D match, TRBD1 (6 bases). This CDR3 comprises 13 residues. The V gene's germline CDR1 is SGHRS and CDR2 YFSETQ. Trimming shortened V by 4 bases and J by 2 bases, and 9 bases separated the two germline ends. As DNA, the CDR3 is TGCGCCAGCAGCGATGACAGGCAAGAGACCCAGTACTTC. The encoded protein is CASSDDRQETQYF.

This clonotype has ten or more counts. The J gene is TRBJ2-3, the V gene TRBV10-3; D may be TRBD1 (6 bases). The V end lost 3 bases, the J end lost 2 bases, and 15 bases lay between the germline ends. The germline CDR1 and CDR2 sequences are ENHRY and SYGVKD. The CDR3 sequence is 16 residues long. The CDR3 DNA reads TGTGCCATCAGTGAAAGCGGACAGAGTATCACAGATACGCAGTATTTT. Translation gives CAISESGQSITDTQYF.

The genes are TRBV20-1 and TRBJ2-3; 10 nucleotides line up with TRBD1. Germline assignment: CDR1 DFQATT and CDR2 SNEGSKA (reference sequence). CDR3 size: 14 residues. V was pared by 5 bases and J by 2 bases, with 4 bases of the junction left unmatched. Here the CDR3 DNA reads TGCAGTGCTTATGGACAGGGGGTCACAGATACGCAGTATTTT. Translating gives CSAYGQGVTDTQYF.

This clonotype has a handful of counts. This sequence joins TRBV12-3 or TRBV12-4 and TRBJ1-2; the D is unclear. Trimming cost V 3 bases and J 8 bases, with 10 bases left between them. This CDR3 spans 12 amino acids. CDR3 amino acids: CASSLWFTGYTF. Here the CDR3 DNA reads TGTGCCAGCAGTTTGTGGTTTACGGGCTACACCTTC.

V is TRBV7-9 and J is TRBJ2-7; no clear D gene. V lost 3 bases and J lost 5, with 8 bases in between. Germline values: CDR1 SEHNR, CDR2 FQNEAQ (reference sequence). The CDR3 consists of 12 residues. The CDR3 DNA sequence: TGTGCCAGCAGCTTCGTAAGGGACGAGCAGTACTTC. It encodes CASSFVRDEQYF. Drawing the rest from reference TRBV7-9 and TRBJ2-7, the complete variable domain is DTGVSQNPRHKITKRGQNVTFRCDPISEHNRLYWYRQTLGQGPEFLTYFQNEAQLEKSRLLSDRFSAERPKGSFSTLEIQRTEQGDSAMYLCASSFVRDEQYFGPGTRLTVT.

This clonotype was found a few times. This chain links TRBV19 with TRBJ1-3; maybe TRBD1 (6 bases). Germline V gene data show CDR1 as LNHDA and CDR2 as SQIVND (reference sequence). The CDR3 runs to 14 residues. Trimming left V 10 bases short and J 0 bases short, with 13 bases between. CDR3 sequence reads: CATRQARSGNTIYF. The CDR3 DNA reads as TGTGCCACGAGACAGGCCCGCTCTGGAAACACCATATATTTT.

The chain is built from TRBV12-3 or TRBV12-4 and TRBJ1-1; 7 bases agree with TRBD1. Trimming cost V 6 bases and J 4 bases; bases outside gene matches: 8. This CDR3 comprises 14 residues. Written as DNA, the CDR3 is TGTGCCAGCAGAAAACAGGGGTCAGGCACTGAAGCTTTCTTT. Amino acid sequence: CASRKQGSGTEAFF.

The chain is built from TRBV4-1 and TRBJ1-1, with D unresolved. CDR3 length: 16 amino acids. Deletions cut 1 base from V and 2 bases from J, with 14 bases between. Germline assignment: CDR1 MGHRA and CDR2 YSYEKL. The CDR3 sequence is CASSQAYYTINTEAFF. Written as DNA, the CDR3 is TGCGCCAGCAGCCAAGCTTACTACACTATTAACACTGAAGCTTTCTTT.

V and J are TRBV7-2 and TRBJ2-7; 8 bases are a match to TRBD1. Germline CDR1 is SGHTA and CDR2 is FQGNSA. The CDR3 covers 15 residues. After removal of 0 bases from V and 4 bases from J, the junction contained 5 bases not matched to a gene. The CDR3 coding sequence is TGTGCCAGCAGCTTAGCGGCAGGGGGCGAGTACGAGCAGTACTTC. It is translated as CASSLAAGGEYEQYF.